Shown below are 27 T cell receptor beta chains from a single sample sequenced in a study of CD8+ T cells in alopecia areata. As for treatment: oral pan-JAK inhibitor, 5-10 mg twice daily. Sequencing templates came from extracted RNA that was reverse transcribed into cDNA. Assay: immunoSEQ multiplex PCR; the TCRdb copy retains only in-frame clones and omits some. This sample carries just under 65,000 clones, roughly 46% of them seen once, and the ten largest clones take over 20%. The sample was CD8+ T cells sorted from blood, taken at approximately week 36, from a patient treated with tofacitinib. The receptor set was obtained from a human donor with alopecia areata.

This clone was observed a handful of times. The CDR3 sequence: CASSGGAYGQETQYF. In nucleotides, the CDR3 is TGTGCCAGCAGTGGCGGCGCCTACGGACAAGAGACCCAGTACTTC. This chain joins TRBV25-1 and TRBJ2-5; no definite D call. V was shortened by 4 bases and J by 2 bases, with 14 bases between the two germline ends. This CDR3 region has 15 residues. Germline loops: CDR1 MGHDK, CDR2 SYGVNS.

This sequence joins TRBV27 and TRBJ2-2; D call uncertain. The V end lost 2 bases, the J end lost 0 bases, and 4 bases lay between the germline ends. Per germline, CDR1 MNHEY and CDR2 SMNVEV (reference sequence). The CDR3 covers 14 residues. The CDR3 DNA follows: TGTGCCAGCAGTTTAATTACGAACACCGGGGAGCTGTTTTTT. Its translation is CASSLITNTGELFF.

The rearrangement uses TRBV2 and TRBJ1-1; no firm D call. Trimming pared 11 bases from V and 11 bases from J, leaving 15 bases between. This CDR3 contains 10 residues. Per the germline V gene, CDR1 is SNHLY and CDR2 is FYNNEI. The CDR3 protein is CAGFQVEAFF. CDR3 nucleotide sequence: TGTGCCGGTTTTCAAGTCGAGGCTTTCTTT. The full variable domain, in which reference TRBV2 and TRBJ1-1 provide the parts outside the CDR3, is EPEVTQTPSHQVTQMGQEVILRCVPISNHLYFYWYRQILGQKVEFLVSFYNNEISEKSEIFDDQFSVERPDGSNFTLKIRSTKLEDSAMYFCAGFQVEAFFGQGTRLTVV.

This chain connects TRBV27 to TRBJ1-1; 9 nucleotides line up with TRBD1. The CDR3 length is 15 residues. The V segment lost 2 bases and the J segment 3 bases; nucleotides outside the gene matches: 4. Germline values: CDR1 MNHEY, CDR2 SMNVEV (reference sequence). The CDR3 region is CASSLITGGYTEAFF. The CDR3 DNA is TGTGCCAGCAGTTTAATCACAGGGGGCTACACTGAAGCTTTCTTT.

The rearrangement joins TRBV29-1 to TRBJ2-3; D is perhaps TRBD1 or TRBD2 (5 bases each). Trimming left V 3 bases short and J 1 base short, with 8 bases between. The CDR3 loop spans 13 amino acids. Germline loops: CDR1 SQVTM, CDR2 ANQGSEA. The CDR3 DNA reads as TGCAGCGTTGAGAGAGGGGGCACAGATACGCAGTATTTT. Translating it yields CSVERGGTDTQYF.

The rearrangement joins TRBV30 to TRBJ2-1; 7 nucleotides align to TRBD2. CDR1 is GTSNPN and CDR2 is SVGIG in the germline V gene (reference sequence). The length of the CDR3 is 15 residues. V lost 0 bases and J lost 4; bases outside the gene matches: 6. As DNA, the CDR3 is TGTGCCTGGAGTGTGGGTACTAGCGAGTACAATGAGCAGTTCTTC. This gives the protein CAWSVGTSEYNEQFF.

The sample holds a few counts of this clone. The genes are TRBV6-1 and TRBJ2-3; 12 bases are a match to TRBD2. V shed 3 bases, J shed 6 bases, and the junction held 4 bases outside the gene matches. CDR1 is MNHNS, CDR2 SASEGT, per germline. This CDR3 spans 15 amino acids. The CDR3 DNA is TGTGCCAGCAGTGAGACTAGCGGGAGACCCGATACGCAGTATTTT. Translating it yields CASSETSGRPDTQYF.

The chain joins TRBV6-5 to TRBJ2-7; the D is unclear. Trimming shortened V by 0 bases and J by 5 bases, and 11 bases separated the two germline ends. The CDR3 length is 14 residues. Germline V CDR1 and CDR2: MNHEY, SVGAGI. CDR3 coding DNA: TGTGCCAGCAGTTACTCGGCCTCCCGCCACGAGCAGTACTTC. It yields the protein CASSYSASRHEQYF.

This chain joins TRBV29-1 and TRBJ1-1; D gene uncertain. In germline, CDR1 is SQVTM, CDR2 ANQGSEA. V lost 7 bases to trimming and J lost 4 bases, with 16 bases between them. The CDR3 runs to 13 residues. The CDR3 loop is CSANPGWGTEAFF. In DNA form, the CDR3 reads TGCAGCGCGAATCCGGGATGGGGCACTGAAGCTTTCTTT.

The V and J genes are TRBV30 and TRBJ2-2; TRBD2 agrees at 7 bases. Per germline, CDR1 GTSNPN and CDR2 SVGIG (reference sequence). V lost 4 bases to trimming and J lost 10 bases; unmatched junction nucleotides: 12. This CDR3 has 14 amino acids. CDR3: CAWNAGVVGEELFF. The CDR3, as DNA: TGTGCCTGGAACGCGGGAGTGGTAGGCGAGGAGCTGTTTTTT.

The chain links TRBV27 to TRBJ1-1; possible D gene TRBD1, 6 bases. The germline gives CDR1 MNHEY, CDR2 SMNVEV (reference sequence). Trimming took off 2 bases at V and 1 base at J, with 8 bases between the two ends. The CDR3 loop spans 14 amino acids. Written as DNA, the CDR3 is TGTGCCAGCAGTTTAGCAGGGGCGAACACTGAAGCTTTCTTT. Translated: CASSLAGANTEAFF.

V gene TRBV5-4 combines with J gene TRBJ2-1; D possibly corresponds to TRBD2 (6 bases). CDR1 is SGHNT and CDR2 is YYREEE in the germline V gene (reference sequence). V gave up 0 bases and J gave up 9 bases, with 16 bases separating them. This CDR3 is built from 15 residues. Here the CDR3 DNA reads TGTGCCAGCAGCTTGGGTGCTGGAGGGGTGGTTGAGCAGTTCTTC. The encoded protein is CASSLGAGGVVEQFF. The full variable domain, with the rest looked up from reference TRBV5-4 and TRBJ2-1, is ETGVTQSPTHLIKTRGQQVTLRCSSQSGHNTVSWYQQALGQGPQFIFQYYREEENGRGNFPPRFSGLQFPNYSSELNVNALELDDSALYLCASSLGAGGVVEQFFGPGTRLTVL.

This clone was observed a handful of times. Here the CDR3 reads CASSSDPGGTDTQYF. For the CDR3, the DNA is TGTGCCAGCAGCAGCGACCCGGGGGGCACAGATACGCAGTATTTT. This chain connects TRBV4-2 to TRBJ2-3; the D gene is possibly TRBD2 (6 bases). V dropped 5 bases and J dropped 1 base, with 13 bases sitting between them. The V gene's germline CDR1 is LGHNA and CDR2 YNFKEQ. The CDR3 has 15 residues.

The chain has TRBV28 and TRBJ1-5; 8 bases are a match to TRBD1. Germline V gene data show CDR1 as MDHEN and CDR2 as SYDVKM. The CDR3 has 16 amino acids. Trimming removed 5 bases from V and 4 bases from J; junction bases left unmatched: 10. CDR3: CASSTSPGGGNQPQHF. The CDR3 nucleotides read TGTGCCAGCAGTACCTCGCCAGGGGGCGGAAATCAGCCCCAGCATTTT.

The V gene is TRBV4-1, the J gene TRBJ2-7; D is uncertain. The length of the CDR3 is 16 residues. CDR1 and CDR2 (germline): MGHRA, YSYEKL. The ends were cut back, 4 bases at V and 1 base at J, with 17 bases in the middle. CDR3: CASSRQIVGPSYEQYF. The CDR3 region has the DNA TGCGCCAGCAGCCGTCAAATTGTCGGGCCTTCCTACGAGCAGTACTTC.

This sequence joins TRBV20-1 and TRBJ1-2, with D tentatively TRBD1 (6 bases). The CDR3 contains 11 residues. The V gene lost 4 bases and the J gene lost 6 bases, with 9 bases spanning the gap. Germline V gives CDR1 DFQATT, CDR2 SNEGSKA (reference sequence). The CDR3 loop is CSAIRDNGYTF. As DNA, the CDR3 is TGCAGTGCTATCCGGGACAATGGCTACACCTTC.

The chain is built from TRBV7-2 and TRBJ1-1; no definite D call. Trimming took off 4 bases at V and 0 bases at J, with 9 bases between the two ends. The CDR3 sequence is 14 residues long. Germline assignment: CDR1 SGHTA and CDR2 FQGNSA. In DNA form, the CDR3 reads TGTGCCAGCAGCTCCCACCCGATGAACACTGAAGCTTTCTTT. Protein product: CASSSHPMNTEAFF.

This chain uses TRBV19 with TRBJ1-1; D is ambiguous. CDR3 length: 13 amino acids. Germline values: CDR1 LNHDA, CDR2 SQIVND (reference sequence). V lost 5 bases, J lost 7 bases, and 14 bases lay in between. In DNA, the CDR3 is TGTGCCAGTAGTCCCGACCATGCCGGTGAAGCTTTCTTT. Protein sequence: CASSPDHAGEAFF.

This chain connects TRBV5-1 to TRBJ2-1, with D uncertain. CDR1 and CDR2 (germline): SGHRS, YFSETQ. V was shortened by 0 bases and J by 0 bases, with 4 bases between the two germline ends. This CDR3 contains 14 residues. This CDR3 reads CASSLVSSYNEQFF. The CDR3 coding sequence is TGCGCCAGCAGCTTGGTTAGCTCCTACAATGAGCAGTTCTTC. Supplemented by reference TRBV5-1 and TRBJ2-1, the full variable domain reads KAGVTQTPRYLIKTRGQQVTLSCSPISGHRSVSWYQQTPGQGLQFLFEYFSETQRNKGNFPGRFSGRQFSNSRSEMNVSTLELGDSALYLCASSLVSSYNEQFFGPGTRLTVL.

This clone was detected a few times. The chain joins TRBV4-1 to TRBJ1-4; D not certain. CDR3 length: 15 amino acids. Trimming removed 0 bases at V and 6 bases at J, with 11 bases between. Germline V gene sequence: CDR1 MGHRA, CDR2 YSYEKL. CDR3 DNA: TGCGCCAGCAGCCAAGATTCAATCGGGGATGAAAAACTGTTTTTT. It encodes CASSQDSIGDEKLFF.

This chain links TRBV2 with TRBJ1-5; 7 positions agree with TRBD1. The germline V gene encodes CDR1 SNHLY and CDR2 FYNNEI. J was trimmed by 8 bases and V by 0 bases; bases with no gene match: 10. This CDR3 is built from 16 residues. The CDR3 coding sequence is TGTGCCAGCAGTGAAGCGGGGGACAGTGGGAGGAAGCCCCAGCATTTT. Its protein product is CASSEAGDSGRKPQHF.

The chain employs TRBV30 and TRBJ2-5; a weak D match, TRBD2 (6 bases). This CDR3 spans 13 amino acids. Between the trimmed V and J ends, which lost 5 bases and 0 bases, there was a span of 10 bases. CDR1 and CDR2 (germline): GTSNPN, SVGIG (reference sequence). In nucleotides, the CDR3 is TGTGCCTGGTGGGGCGGGAACCAAGAGACCCAGTACTTC. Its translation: CAWWGGNQETQYF.

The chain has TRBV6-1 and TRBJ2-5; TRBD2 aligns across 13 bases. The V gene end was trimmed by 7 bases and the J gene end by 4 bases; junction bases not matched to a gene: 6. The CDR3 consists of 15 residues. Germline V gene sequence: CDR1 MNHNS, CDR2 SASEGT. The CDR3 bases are TGTGCCAGCACCTTACTAGCGGGAGGGCCAGAGACCCAGTACTTC. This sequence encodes CASTLLAGGPETQYF.

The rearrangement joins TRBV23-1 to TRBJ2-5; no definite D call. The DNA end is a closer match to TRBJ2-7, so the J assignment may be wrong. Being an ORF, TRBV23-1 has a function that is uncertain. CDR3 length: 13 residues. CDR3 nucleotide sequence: TGCGCCACCATCGTGGCAGATAACTACGAGCAGTACTTC. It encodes CATIVADNYEQYF.

In DNA form, the CDR3 reads TGTGCCAGCTCACGCCCCGGGACTAGCGTTATTACCTACGAGCAGTACTTC. It yields the protein CASSRPGTSVITYEQYF. V is TRBV18 and J is TRBJ2-7; TRBD2 aligns across 10 bases. This CDR3 contains 17 residues. Losses at the gene ends were 4 bases for V and 2 bases for J; bases not matched to a gene: 11. Germline V gene data show CDR1 as KGHSH and CDR2 as LQKENI.

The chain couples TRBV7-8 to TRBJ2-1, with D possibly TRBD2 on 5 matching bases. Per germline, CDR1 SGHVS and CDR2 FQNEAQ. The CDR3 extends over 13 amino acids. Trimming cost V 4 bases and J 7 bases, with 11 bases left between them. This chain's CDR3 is CASSWTLRNEQFF. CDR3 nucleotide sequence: TGTGCCAGCAGCTGGACTCTTCGAAATGAGCAGTTCTTC. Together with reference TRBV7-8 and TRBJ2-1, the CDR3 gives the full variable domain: GAGVSQSPRYKVAKRGQDVALRCDPISGHVSLFWYQQALGQGPEFLTYFQNEAQLDKSGLPSDRFFAERPEGSVSTLKIQRTQQEDSAVYLCASSWTLRNEQFFGPGTRLTVL.

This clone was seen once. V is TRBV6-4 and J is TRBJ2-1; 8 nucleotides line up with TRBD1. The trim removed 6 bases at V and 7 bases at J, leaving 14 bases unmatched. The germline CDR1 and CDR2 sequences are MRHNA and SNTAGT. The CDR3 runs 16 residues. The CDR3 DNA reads TGTGCCAGCAGCCTAACAGGGGGGATAGCGAGTAATGAGCAGTTCTTC. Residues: CASSLTGGIASNEQFF.